The 10 T cell receptor beta chains presented below share a single source sample, sequenced in a study of OX40 agonist ivuxolimab in advanced cancers. Sequencing was performed with immunoSEQ multiplex PCR; in TCRdb, only in-frame clones are kept and a portion is missing. The table has 65,000 to 80,000 clones, 91% seen once. This material consisted of CD4+ or CD8+ T cells sorted from blood, taken in a trial of the OX40 agonist ivuxolimab. These receptors all come from an adult with an advanced solid tumor such as melanoma, head and neck, liver or kidney cancer.

V is TRBV4-1 and J is TRBJ2-6; the D gene is possibly TRBD1 (5 bases). Trimming pared 0 bases from V and 2 bases from J, leaving 11 bases between. Germline V gene lookup returns CDR1 MGHRA and CDR2 YSYEKL. The CDR3 sequence is 17 residues long. CDR3 sequence reads: CASSQDDSPAGANVLTF. The CDR3 DNA sequence: TGCGCCAGCAGCCAAGATGACAGTCCTGCTGGGGCCAACGTCCTGACTTTC.

The chain uses TRBV4-1 and TRBJ2-7; 9 positions match TRBD1. V shed 1 base and J 0 bases; nucleotides not matched to a gene: 7. The germline CDR1 and CDR2 sequences are MGHRA and YSYEKL. CDR3 size: 17 residues. This CDR3 reads CASSQGGHRGPSYEQYF. CDR3 DNA sequence: TGCGCCAGCAGCCAAGGGGGTCACAGGGGGCCCTCCTACGAGCAGTACTTC.

The count of this clone is one. The J gene is TRBJ2-1, the V gene TRBV4-3, with TRBD2 identical over 9 bases. Germline V CDR1 and CDR2: LGHNA, YSLEER. The CDR3 runs to 20 residues. J was trimmed by 6 bases and V by 0 bases; bases with no gene match: 18. The CDR3 sequence is CASSQDALAGDPESPNEQFF. The CDR3 DNA reads as TGCGCCAGCAGCCAAGACGCCTTAGCGGGAGACCCGGAGTCCCCCAATGAGCAGTTCTTC.

CDR3: CASSLGPGGSNQPQHF. As DNA, the CDR3 is TGTGCCAGCAGTTTGGGGCCAGGGGGGTCCAATCAGCCCCAGCATTTT. The V and J genes are TRBV27 and TRBJ1-5, with TRBD1 matching over 7 bases. CDR3 length equals 16 residues. Germline values: CDR1 MNHEY, CDR2 SMNVEV (reference sequence). Unmatched junction bases numbered 8, after V lost 3 bases and J lost 3 bases.

The chain combines TRBV29-1 with TRBJ2-1; D tentatively reads TRBD1 or TRBD2 (5 bases each). The germline gives CDR1 SQVTM, CDR2 ANQGSEA. V was shortened by 6 bases and J by 7 bases, with 10 bases between the two germline ends. The CDR3 extends over 11 amino acids. CDR3 amino acids: CSVLWGNEQFF. The CDR3 DNA reads as TGCAGCGTGCTCTGGGGGAATGAGCAGTTCTTC.

This chain links TRBV5-4 with TRBJ2-7, with unresolved D. This CDR3 comprises 13 residues. The ends were cut back, 0 bases at V and 2 bases at J, with 6 bases in the middle. Germline lookup yields CDR1 SGHNT and CDR2 YYREEE (reference sequence). CDR3 protein: CASSLEDPYEQYF. The DNA for the CDR3 is TGTGCCAGCAGCTTGGAGGACCCCTACGAGCAGTACTTC.

The chain links TRBV5-6 to TRBJ2-3; 8 bases align to TRBD2. CDR1 SGHDT and CDR2 YYEEEE come from the germline V gene. This CDR3 is built from 16 residues. V was clipped by 3 bases and J by 2 bases; unmatched bases: 8. CDR3 in DNA: TGTGCCAGCAGCTCTCCCCAGCGGGAGACCACAGATACGCAGTATTTT. This sequence encodes CASSSPQRETTDTQYF.

This chain connects TRBV7-9 to TRBJ1-2; 8 nucleotides align to TRBD1. The J segment lost 8 bases and the V segment lost 9 bases, leaving 5 bases of the junction unmatched. Germline assignment: CDR1 SEHNR and CDR2 FQNEAQ (reference sequence). CDR3 length equals 11 residues. The chain's CDR3 is CASGQGGGYTF. The CDR3 DNA follows: TGTGCCAGTGGACAGGGAGGCGGCTACACCTTC. Drawing the rest from reference TRBV7-9 and TRBJ1-2, the complete variable domain is DTGVSQNPRHKITKRGQNVTFRCDPISEHNRLYWYRQTLGQGPEFLTYFQNEAQLEKSRLLSDRFSAERPKGSFSTLEIQRTEQGDSAMYLCASGQGGGYTFGSGTRLTVV.

J is TRBJ2-5 and V is TRBV4-3; TRBD2 matches at 13 bases. The junction had 15 bases not matched to a gene; V was cut back by 0 bases and J by 5 bases. CDR1 and CDR2 (germline): LGHNA, YSLEER. This CDR3 is built from 20 residues. CDR3 DNA sequence: TGCGCCAGCAGCCAAGATTGGACTAGCGGGAGTTCCCCTTTCCTGGAGACCCAGTACTTC. Its translation is CASSQDWTSGSSPFLETQYF.

The chain employs TRBV9 and TRBJ2-2, with 8 bases matching TRBD2. Germline loops: CDR1 SGDLS, CDR2 YYNGEE. The CDR3 extends over 13 amino acids. V shed 4 bases and J 7 bases; nucleotides not matched to a gene: 3. The CDR3: CASSSGGDGELFF. CDR3 sequence (DNA): TGTGCCAGCAGCAGCGGGGGCGACGGGGAGCTGTTTTTT.